This TCR beta chain was sequenced in a study of cytomegalovirus exposure and HLA in healthy donors. Both 60 Vbeta primers and 13 Jbeta primers went into the PCR. Produced via immunoSEQ multiplex PCR; TCRdb's table is partial and in-frame only. The sample carries roughly 120,000 clones, roughly two thirds recorded once. Germline V lookup: CDR1 MNHEY, CDR2 SMNVEV (reference sequence). V lost 2 bases, J lost 4 bases, and 4 bases stayed unmatched. CDR3 length equals 15 residues. The clonotype was recovered from a man aged 18 to 35 in good health and CMV-seropositive. The sample consisted of PBMCs. The V and J genes are TRBV27 and TRBJ2-7; 11 bases agree with TRBD1. As DNA, the CDR3 is TGTGCCAGCAGTTTAAGGGGACAGGGGGGATACGAGCAGTACGTC. It codes for CASSLRGQGGYEQYV.